This entry lists 30 T cell receptor beta chains sequenced from one sample in a study of CD8+ T cells in alopecia areata. TCR sequencing used cDNA made by reverse transcription of extracted RNA. Using immunoSEQ multiplex PCR, the repertoire was profiled, and TCRdb retains in-frame clones only, with some absent. Of around 86,000 clones in the sample, around three quarters were seen once. Documented treatment: oral pan-JAK inhibitor, 5-10 mg twice daily. The sequences come from CD8+ T cells sorted from blood, collected at approximately week 42, from a patient treated with tofacitinib. All receptors come from a human donor with alopecia areata.

This clone was counted only a few times. The chain carries TRBV19 and TRBJ1-1, with D unclear. The germline V gene has CDR1 LNHDA and CDR2 SQIVND (reference sequence). This CDR3 comprises 14 residues. Between the trimmed V and J ends, which lost 6 bases and 6 bases, there was a span of 17 bases. The CDR3 DNA sequence: TGTGCCAGTAGGAGGACGGCAAGTTTGGCTGAAGCTTTCTTT. Translating it yields CASRRTASLAEAFF. Full variable domain (missing parts from reference TRBV19 and TRBJ1-1): DGGITQSPKYLFRKEGQNVTLSCEQNLNHDAMYWYRQDPGQGLRLIYYSQIVNDFQKGDIAEGYSVSREKKESFPLTVTSAQKNPTAFYLCASRRTASLAEAFFGQGTRLTVV.

The sample holds a few counts of this clone. The chain has TRBV28 and TRBJ2-2, with 10 bases that match TRBD2. The CDR3 has 16 residues. V was clipped by 5 bases and J by 7 bases; unmatched bases: 10. Germline assignment: CDR1 MDHEN and CDR2 SYDVKM. For the CDR3, the DNA is TGTGCCAGCAGTCCCACTAGCGGGGTACGGAACGGGGAGCTGTTTTTT. Amino acid sequence: CASSPTSGVRNGELFF.

The J gene is TRBJ2-5, the V gene TRBV6-1; maybe TRBD2 (5 bases). CDR3 length: 17 residues. V lost 2 bases, J lost 1 base, and 17 bases lay in between. The germline gives CDR1 MNHNS, CDR2 SASEGT. The CDR3 protein is CASSEHPRGQTQETQYF. In DNA form, the CDR3 reads TGTGCCAGCAGTGAACACCCTCGCGGGCAGACCCAAGAGACCCAGTACTTC.

The rearrangement uses TRBV27 and TRBJ2-1; D may match TRBD1 or TRBD2 (5 bases each). The CDR3 extends over 18 amino acids. CDR1 and CDR2 (germline): MNHEY, SMNVEV (reference sequence). Trimming pared 5 bases from V and 0 bases from J, leaving 20 bases between. Written as DNA, the CDR3 is TGTGCCAGCAGTCCCTCTAGAGGGGTCCGAAGCTCCTACAATGAGCAGTTCTTC. Translation gives CASSPSRGVRSSYNEQFF.

This sequence joins TRBV4-3 and TRBJ1-4; D may be TRBD1 (6 bases). Germline CDR1 reads LGHNA; CDR2 reads YSLEER. V was trimmed by 4 bases and J by 4 bases, leaving 10 bases between them. CDR3 size: 14 residues. As DNA, the CDR3 is TGCGCCAGCAGCCCCGGACAGCTTAATGAAAAACTGTTTTTT. This codes for CASSPGQLNEKLFF.

This clone was counted a single time. The V call is TRBV10-2, the J call TRBJ2-7, with 10 bases aligning to TRBD2. The germline V gene has CDR1 WSHSY and CDR2 SAAADI. The ends lost 0 bases at V and 2 bases at J; junction bases unmatched: 7. This CDR3 spans 17 amino acids. CDR3 bases: TGCGCCAGCAGTGAGTCGAAGCTAGCGGGGGTTACCTACGAGCAGTACTTC. Translation gives CASSESKLAGVTYEQYF.

This chain joins TRBV10-3 and TRBJ2-2, with no clear D. Germline CDR1 ENHRY, CDR2 SYGVKD. V gave up 2 bases and J gave up 4 bases, with 5 bases separating them. The CDR3 is made up of 13 amino acids. Here the CDR3 DNA reads TGTGCCATCAGTGAGGACGGCACCGGGGAGCTGTTTTTT. Residues: CAISEDGTGELFF.

The V gene is TRBV4-3, the J gene TRBJ1-6, with TRBD1 identical over 8 bases. Germline V gene sequence: CDR1 LGHNA, CDR2 YSLEER. The CDR3 has 14 residues. Unmatched junction bases numbered 7, after V lost 6 bases and J lost 9 bases. CDR3 region: CASSSGTGPSPLHF. The DNA for the CDR3 is TGCGCCAGCAGTTCCGGGACAGGACCTTCACCCCTCCACTTT.

The rearrangement links TRBV28 to TRBJ2-7; 13 bases line up with TRBD2. Germline V gene data show CDR1 as MDHEN and CDR2 as SYDVKM. The CDR3 is 13 amino acids. The V segment lost 6 bases and the J segment 4 bases; nucleotides outside the gene matches: 0. CDR3 bases: TGTGCCAGCAGGACTAGCGGGGGGTACGAGCAGTACTTC. It translates to CASRTSGGYEQYF.

This chain uses TRBV7-3 with TRBJ2-6; D unresolved. Germline CDR1 and CDR2: SGHTA and FQGTGA. The V and J ends lost 3 bases and 0 bases respectively, with 6 bases between them. The CDR3 has 15 amino acids. CDR3 in amino acids: CASSLVHSGANVLTF. In DNA form, the CDR3 reads TGTGCCAGCAGCTTGGTGCACTCTGGGGCCAACGTCCTGACTTTC. Combining the CDR3 with reference TRBV7-3 and TRBJ2-6 gives the whole variable domain GAGVSQTPSNKVTEKGKYVELRCDPISGHTALYWYRQSLGQGPEFLIYFQGTGAADDSGLPNDRFFAVRPEGSVSTLKIQRTERGDSAVYLCASSLVHSGANVLTFGAGSRLTVL.

This clone was picked up a small number of times. This chain uses TRBV25-1 with TRBJ2-1; 9 bases map to TRBD2. Germline CDR1 is MGHDK and CDR2 is SYGVNS. This CDR3 region has 10 residues. J lost 15 bases, V lost 8 bases, and 5 bases had no gene match. The CDR3 DNA sequence: TGTGCCAGCGCGGGGGGGCCAATGTTCTTC. It encodes CASAGGPMFF.

The sample holds a few counts of this clone. The V gene is TRBV6-5, the J gene TRBJ2-2, with 11 bases identical to TRBD1. Germline lookup yields CDR1 MNHEY and CDR2 SVGAGI. V was pared by 4 bases and J by 4 bases, with 5 bases of the junction left unmatched. The CDR3 extends over 16 amino acids. The CDR3 loop reads CASSLTGTGGTGELFF. As DNA, the CDR3 is TGTGCCAGCAGTTTAACCGGGACAGGGGGCACCGGGGAGCTGTTTTTT.

This sequence joins TRBV2 and TRBJ2-7; maybe TRBD1 (6 bases). CDR1 is SNHLY, CDR2 FYNNEI, per germline. Trimming took 4 bases from V and 3 from J, leaving 7 bases between them. The CDR3 runs to 12 residues. CDR3 sequence (DNA): TGTGCCAGCAGTGGGGACAACTACGAGCAGTACTTC. It yields the protein CASSGDNYEQYF.

This clone was counted a few times. This rearrangement joins TRBV7-9 to TRBJ2-7; the match to TRBD2 covers 11 bases. This CDR3 region has 17 residues. Germline loops: CDR1 SEHNR, CDR2 FQNEAQ (reference sequence). Trimming took 5 bases from V and 4 from J; bases not matched to a gene: 13. DNA of the CDR3: TGTGCCAGCAGCCCCGAGGGGGCTAGCGGGGGGTGGTACGAGCAGTACTTC. Encoded protein: CASSPEGASGGWYEQYF.

The genes are TRBV7-2 and TRBJ1-1, with 10 bases fitting TRBD1. The ends lost 3 bases at V and 3 bases at J; junction bases unmatched: 4. CDR1 is SGHTA, CDR2 FQGNSA, per germline. The length of the CDR3 is 15 residues. The CDR3 DNA reads TGTGCCAGCAGCTTTTGGGACAGGGGTTACACTGAAGCTTTCTTT. Protein sequence: CASSFWDRGYTEAFF. Full variable domain (missing parts from reference TRBV7-2 and TRBJ1-1): GAGVSQSPSNKVTEKGKDVELRCDPISGHTALYWYRQSLGQGLEFLIYFQGNSAPDKSGLPSDRFSAERTGGSVSTLTIQRTQQEDSAVYLCASSFWDRGYTEAFFGQGTRLTVV.

The chain has TRBV30 and TRBJ2-2; D remains unclear. V shed 0 bases and J shed 2 bases, with 10 bases lying between them. The CDR3 is 15 amino acids. Germline V gene sequence: CDR1 GTSNPN, CDR2 SVGIG (reference sequence). The CDR3 loop is CAWSVPESNTGELFF. CDR3 coding DNA: TGTGCCTGGAGTGTACCCGAAAGTAACACCGGGGAGCTGTTTTTT. The full variable domain, rest sourced from reference TRBV30 and TRBJ2-2, is SQTIHQWPATLVQPVGSPLSLECTVEGTSNPNLYWYRQAAGRGLQLLFYSVGIGQISSEVPQNLSASRPQDRQFILSSKKLLLSDSGFYLCAWSVPESNTGELFFGEGSRLTVL.

The J gene is TRBJ1-1, the V gene TRBV16; TRBD1 matches at 9 bases. The V gene end was trimmed by 4 bases and the J gene end by 4 bases; junction bases not matched to a gene: 4. The CDR3 loop spans 14 amino acids. The germline CDR1 and CDR2 sequences are KGHSY and FQNENV. The CDR3, as DNA: TGTGCCAGCAGCCCGGAGACAGGGGGCACTGAAGCTTTCTTT. Translating gives CASSPETGGTEAFF.

The chain links TRBV28 to TRBJ1-4, with 7 bases aligning to TRBD1. CDR3 size: 16 residues. V shed 6 bases and J 7 bases; nucleotides not matched to a gene: 14. CDR1 is MDHEN and CDR2 is SYDVKM in the germline V gene. CDR3 loop: CASSLPNQGGGEKLFF. CDR3 DNA: TGTGCCAGCAGCCTCCCCAATCAGGGGGGGGGTGAAAAACTGTTTTTT.

CDR3 protein: CASSQDAGFYEQYF. The CDR3, as DNA: TGCGCCAGCAGCCAAGATGCAGGGTTCTACGAGCAGTACTTC. V and J are TRBV4-3 and TRBJ2-5, with D tentatively TRBD1 (5 bases). The DNA end is more similar to TRBJ2-7, so the J call may be wrong. Germline CDR1 is LGHNA and CDR2 is YSLEER. This CDR3 contains 14 residues.

The rearrangement links TRBV12-5 to TRBJ2-3, with 7 bases fitting TRBD2. This CDR3 is built from 17 residues. The J segment lost 0 bases and the V segment lost 5 bases, leaving 11 bases of the junction unmatched. Germline CDR1 LGHNT, CDR2 FRNRAP. The CDR3 here is CASGTPRAGESTDTQYF. The CDR3 DNA reads as TGTGCTAGTGGTACCCCCCGTGCGGGGGAAAGCACAGATACGCAGTATTTT.

The rearrangement joins TRBV19 to TRBJ2-1; 13 nucleotides agree with TRBD2. Germline CDR1 and CDR2: LNHDA and SQIVND (reference sequence). With V trimmed by 9 bases and J by 9 bases, 2 bases remained unmatched. This CDR3 is built from 12 residues. CDR3 sequence: CASGLAGVEQFF. The DNA of the CDR3 is TGTGCCAGCGGACTAGCGGGGGTTGAGCAGTTCTTC.

The chain uses TRBV7-9 and TRBJ1-4; 8 nucleotides align to TRBD1. Germline V gives CDR1 SEHNR, CDR2 FQNEAQ (reference sequence). The junction had 1 base not matched to a gene; V was cut back by 2 bases and J by 2 bases. The CDR3 spans 15 residues. CDR3: CASSLRQGTNEKLFF. The CDR3, as DNA: TGTGCCAGCAGCTTACGACAGGGGACTAATGAAAAACTGTTTTTT.

The chain couples TRBV27 to TRBJ2-3, with 13 positions matching TRBD2. The length of the CDR3 is 17 residues. The germline V gene has CDR1 MNHEY and CDR2 SMNVEV (reference sequence). V lost 5 bases to trimming and J lost 2 bases; unmatched junction nucleotides: 7. In nucleotides, the CDR3 is TGTGCCAGCAGTGCAAGACTAGCGGGGGGCCTCACAGATACGCAGTATTTT. The encoded protein is CASSARLAGGLTDTQYF.

This clone has only a few counts. The rearrangement uses TRBV5-6 and TRBJ1-5; D uncertain. V lost 6 bases to trimming and J lost 5 bases, with 12 bases between them. The germline gives CDR1 SGHDT, CDR2 YYEEEE. This CDR3 is 13 amino acids long. The CDR3 nucleotides are TGTGCCAGCACCCTAGGAAACGATCAGCCCCAGCATTTT. This gives the protein CASTLGNDQPQHF.

This CDR3 is CSVLRAGLEGEQYF. CDR3 coding DNA: TGCAGCGTTTTAAGAGCGGGACTAGAGGGTGAGCAGTACTTC. This sequence joins TRBV29-1 and TRBJ2-7; 8 bases map to TRBD2. The CDR3 length is 14 residues. V gave up 5 bases and J gave up 7 bases; unmatched junction bases: 13. Germline CDR1 is SQVTM and CDR2 is ANQGSEA.

This chain connects TRBV23-1 to TRBJ1-2; 7 nucleotides align to TRBD1. TRBV23-1 is assigned to the ORF class and has an uncertain function. The CDR3 is 14 amino acids. The junction had 6 bases not matched to a gene; V was cut back by 0 bases and J by 8 bases. CDR3: CASSQSVPGGGYTF. The CDR3 nucleotides are TGCGCCAGCAGTCAATCGGTCCCAGGGGGGGGCTACACCTTC.

The gene calls are TRBV7-8 and TRBJ2-1; the match to TRBD1 covers 10 bases. The germline gives CDR1 SGHVS, CDR2 FQNEAQ. The CDR3 extends over 17 amino acids. V gave up 4 bases and J gave up 2 bases; unmatched junction bases: 8. CDR3 in DNA: TGTGCCAGCAGCTGGCGAACCGGACAGGGGGCCTACAATGAGCAGTTCTTC. It is translated as CASSWRTGQGAYNEQFF.

V and J are TRBV19 and TRBJ2-7; 12 nucleotides line up with TRBD1. V dropped 3 bases and J dropped 3; count of bases not matched to a gene: 3. Looked up from germline, CDR1 is LNHDA and CDR2 is SQIVND (reference sequence). This CDR3 has 15 amino acids. CDR3 nucleotides: TGTGCCAGTAGTATGGGACAGGGGGCGATCTACGAGCAGTACTTC. Its protein product is CASSMGQGAIYEQYF. The whole variable domain, filled in from reference TRBV19 and TRBJ2-7, reads DGGITQSPKYLFRKEGQNVTLSCEQNLNHDAMYWYRQDPGQGLRLIYYSQIVNDFQKGDIAEGYSVSREKKESFPLTVTSAQKNPTAFYLCASSMGQGAIYEQYFGPGTRLTVT.

A single count supports this clone. The chain joins TRBV2 to TRBJ2-1; D is possibly TRBD2 (6 bases). V lost 4 bases to trimming and J lost 2 bases, with 12 bases between them. In germline, CDR1 is SNHLY, CDR2 FYNNEI. This CDR3 comprises 15 residues. The chain's CDR3 is CASSGGTGTYNEQFF. DNA of the CDR3: TGTGCCAGCAGTGGGGGGACTGGAACCTACAATGAGCAGTTCTTC.

This chain links TRBV27 with TRBJ2-4; the match to TRBD1 covers 8 bases. Unmatched junction bases numbered 8, after V lost 4 bases and J lost 0 bases. Germline V lookup: CDR1 MNHEY, CDR2 SMNVEV (reference sequence). The CDR3 length is 17 residues. The CDR3 loop is CASSSRDRKLAKNIQYF. In DNA form, the CDR3 reads TGTGCCAGCAGTTCCCGGGACAGGAAACTAGCCAAAAACATTCAGTACTTC.